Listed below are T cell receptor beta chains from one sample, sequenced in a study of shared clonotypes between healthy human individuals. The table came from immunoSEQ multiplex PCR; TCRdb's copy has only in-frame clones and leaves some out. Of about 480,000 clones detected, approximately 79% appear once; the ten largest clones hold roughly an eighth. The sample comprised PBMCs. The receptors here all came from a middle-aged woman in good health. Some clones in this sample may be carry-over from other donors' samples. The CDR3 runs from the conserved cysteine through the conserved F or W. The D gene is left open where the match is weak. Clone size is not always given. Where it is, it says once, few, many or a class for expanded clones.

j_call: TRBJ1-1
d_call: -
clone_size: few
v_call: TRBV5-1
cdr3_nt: TGCGCCAGCAGCACCGGAGGGGTAGGTTGGGGTGAAGCTTTCTTT
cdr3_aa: CASSTGGVGWGEAFF

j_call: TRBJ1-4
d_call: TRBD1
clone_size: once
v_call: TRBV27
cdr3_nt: TGTGCCAGCAGTTGGGGTCAGGGGGCAATCGAAAAACTGTTTTTT
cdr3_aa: CASSWGQGAIEKLFF

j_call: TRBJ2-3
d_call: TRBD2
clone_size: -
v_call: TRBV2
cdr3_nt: TGTGCCAGCAGTGCCGGTGGACTAGCGCCCTATACCCCCGTTTTT
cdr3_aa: CASSAGGLAPYTPVF

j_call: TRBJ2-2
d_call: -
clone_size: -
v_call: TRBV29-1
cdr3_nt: TGCAGCGTTGAGACGGGCCCGGGCACCGGGGAGCTGTTTTTT
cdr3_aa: CSVETGPGTGELFF

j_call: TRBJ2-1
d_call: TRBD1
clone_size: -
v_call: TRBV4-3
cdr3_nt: TGCGCCAGCAGCCATTACTACCAGGGGGCCCGCCTCAATGAGCAGTTCTTC
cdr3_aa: CASSHYYQGARLNEQFF

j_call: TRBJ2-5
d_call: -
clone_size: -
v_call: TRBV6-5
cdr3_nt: TGTGCCAGCGGGGGGGCAGGGGTACAAGAGACCCAGTACTTC
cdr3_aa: CASGGAGVQETQYF

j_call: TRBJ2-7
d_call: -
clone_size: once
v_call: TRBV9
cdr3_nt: TGTGCCAGCAGCGGCTCAGTGAGCCACGAGCAGTACTTC
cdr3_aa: CASSGSVSHEQYF

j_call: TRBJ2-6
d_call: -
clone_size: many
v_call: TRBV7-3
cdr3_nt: TGTGCCAGCAGCTTATTCGGCGGCATCTCTGGGGCCAACGTCCTGACTTTC
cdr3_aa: CASSLFGGISGANVLTF

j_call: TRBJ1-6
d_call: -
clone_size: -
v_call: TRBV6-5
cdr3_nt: TGTGCCAGCAGTTACACGTCGACAGATTCACCCCTCCACTTT
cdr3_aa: CASSYTSTDSPLHF

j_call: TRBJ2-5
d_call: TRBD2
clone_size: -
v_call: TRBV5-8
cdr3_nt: TGTGCCAGCAGCTTCACGGGAGGGATGGAGACCCAGTACTTC
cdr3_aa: CASSFTGGMETQYF

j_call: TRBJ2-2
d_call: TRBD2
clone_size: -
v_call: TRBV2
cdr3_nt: TGTGCCAGCCGACTAGCGGCCGGGGAGCTGTTTTTT
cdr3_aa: CASRLAAGELFF

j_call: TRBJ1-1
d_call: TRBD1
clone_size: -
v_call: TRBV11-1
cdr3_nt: TGTGCCAGCAGCAACTGGGACAGATTGAACACTGAAGCTTTCTTT
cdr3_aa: CASSNWDRLNTEAFF

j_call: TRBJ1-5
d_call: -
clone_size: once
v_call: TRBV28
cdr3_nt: TGTGCCAGCATGTCCGGGTCACAAAATCAGCCCCAGCATTTT
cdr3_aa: CASMSGSQNQPQHF

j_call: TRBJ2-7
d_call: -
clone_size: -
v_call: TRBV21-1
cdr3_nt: TGTGCCAGCAGCCACAGGGGGCAGGTCGAGCAGTACTTC
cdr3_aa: CASSHRGQVEQYF

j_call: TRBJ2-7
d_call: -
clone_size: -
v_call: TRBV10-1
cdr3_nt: TGCGCCAGCAGTGAGGAGGAGGGCAGATTCTACGAGCAGTACTTC
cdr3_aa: CASSEEEGRFYEQYF

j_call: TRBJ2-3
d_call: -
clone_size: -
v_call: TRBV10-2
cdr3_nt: TGCGCCAGCAGTTGGACTGGCACAGATACGCAGTATTTT
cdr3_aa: CASSWTGTDTQYF

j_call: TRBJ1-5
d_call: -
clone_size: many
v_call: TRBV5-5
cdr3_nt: TGTGCCAGCAGCTTAGGAGAGTATCAGCCCCAGCATTTT
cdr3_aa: CASSLGEYQPQHF

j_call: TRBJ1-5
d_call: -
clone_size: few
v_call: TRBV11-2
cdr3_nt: TGTGCCAGCAGCTTAGATGTGGGGGTAGAGCAGCCCCAGCATTTT
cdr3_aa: CASSLDVGVEQPQHF

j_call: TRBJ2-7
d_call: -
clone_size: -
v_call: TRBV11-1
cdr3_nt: TGTGCCAGCAGCCCAAACGTTCATTGGCGCTACGAGCAGTACTTC
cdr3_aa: CASSPNVHWRYEQYF

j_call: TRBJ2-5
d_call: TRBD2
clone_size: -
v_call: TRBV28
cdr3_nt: TGTGCCAGCAGAGGTAGCGGGAGAGCCCAAGAGACCCAGTACTTC
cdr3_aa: CASRGSGRAQETQYF

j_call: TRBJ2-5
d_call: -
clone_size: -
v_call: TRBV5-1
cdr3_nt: TGCGCCAGCAGCCCAGGGACAAACCAAGAGACCCAGTACTTC
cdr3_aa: CASSPGTNQETQYF

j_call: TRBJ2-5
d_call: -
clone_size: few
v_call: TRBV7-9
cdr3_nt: TGTGCCAGCAGCTTAGTCGACGAGACCCAGTACTTC
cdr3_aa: CASSLVDETQYF

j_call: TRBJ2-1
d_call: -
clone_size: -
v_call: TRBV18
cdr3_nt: TGTGCCAGCTCACCACTAACAGATAATGAGCAGTTCTTC
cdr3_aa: CASSPLTDNEQFF

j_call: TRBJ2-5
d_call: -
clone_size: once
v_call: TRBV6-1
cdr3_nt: TGTGCCAGCAGAGAGACCGTCTACCAAGAGACCCAGTACTTC
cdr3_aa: CASRETVYQETQYF

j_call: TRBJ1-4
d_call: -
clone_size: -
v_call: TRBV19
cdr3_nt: TGTGCCAGTAGTATAGTCTGGGGAAGCGATGAAAAACTGTTTTTT
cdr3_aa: CASSIVWGSDEKLFF

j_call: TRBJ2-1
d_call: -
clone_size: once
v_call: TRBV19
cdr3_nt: TGTGCCACCCATGACAGCAGCTCCTACAATGAGCAGTTCTTC
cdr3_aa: CATHDSSSYNEQFF

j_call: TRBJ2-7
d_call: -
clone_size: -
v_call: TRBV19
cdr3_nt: TGTGCCAGCTCCTGGGACACGTCCTACGAGCAGTACTTC
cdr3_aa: CASSWDTSYEQYF

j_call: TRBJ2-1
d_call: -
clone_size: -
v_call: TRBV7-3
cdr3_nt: TGTGCCAGCAGCCCTATCGGGGCGGAAGAGCAGTTCTTC
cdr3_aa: CASSPIGAEEQFF

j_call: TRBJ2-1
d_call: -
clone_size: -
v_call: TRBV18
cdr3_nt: TGTGCCAGCTCACCAGAGGGATACTCCTACAATGAGCAGTTCTTC
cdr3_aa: CASSPEGYSYNEQFF

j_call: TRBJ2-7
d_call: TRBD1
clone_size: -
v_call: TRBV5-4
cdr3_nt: TGTGCCAGCAGCCCGCAGGGACAGCCCTACGAGCAGTACTTC
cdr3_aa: CASSPQGQPYEQYF

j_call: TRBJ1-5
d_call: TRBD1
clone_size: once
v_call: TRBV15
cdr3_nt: TGTGCCACCAGCACCCCAGGGGGTAGCCAGCCCCAGCATTTT
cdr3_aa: CATSTPGGSQPQHF

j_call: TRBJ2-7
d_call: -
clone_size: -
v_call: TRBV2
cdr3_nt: TGTGCCAGCAGTGAAGCCCTGGGACCCAACGTCGAGCAGTACTTC
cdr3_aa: CASSEALGPNVEQYF

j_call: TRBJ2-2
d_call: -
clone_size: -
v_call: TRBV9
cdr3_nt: TGTGCCAGCAGCGTAGCCACGTGGGGCGTCGGGGAGCTGTTTTTT
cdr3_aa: CASSVATWGVGELFF

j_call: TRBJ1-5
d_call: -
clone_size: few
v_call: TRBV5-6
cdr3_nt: TGTGCCAGCAGCTTGACGGGGGGCAATCAGCCCCAGCATTTT
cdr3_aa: CASSLTGGNQPQHF

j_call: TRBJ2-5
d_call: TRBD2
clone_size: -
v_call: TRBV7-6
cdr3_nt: TGTGCCAGCAGCTACCTTGGACTAGCGGGATCAGAGACCCAGTACTTC
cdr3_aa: CASSYLGLAGSETQYF

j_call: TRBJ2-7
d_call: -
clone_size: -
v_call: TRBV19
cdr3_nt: TGTGCCAGTGCCGGGACCGACGCCTACGAGCAGTACTTC
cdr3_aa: CASAGTDAYEQYF

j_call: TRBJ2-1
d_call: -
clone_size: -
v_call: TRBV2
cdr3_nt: TGTGCCAGCAGTGATGGGGAGTGGGAGCAGTTCTTC
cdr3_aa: CASSDGEWEQFF

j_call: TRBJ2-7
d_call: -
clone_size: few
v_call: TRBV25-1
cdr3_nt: TGTGCCAGCTCCCCCAGGGGAGGGGACGAGCAGTACTTC
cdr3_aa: CASSPRGGDEQYF

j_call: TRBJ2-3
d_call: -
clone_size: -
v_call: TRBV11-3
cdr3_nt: TGTGCCAGCAGCCTAGCCGGGGGAGGCACAGATACGCAGTATTTT
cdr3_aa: CASSLAGGGTDTQYF

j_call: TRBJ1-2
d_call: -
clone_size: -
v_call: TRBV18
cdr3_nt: TGTGCCAGCTCACCGACAGGCGAACCACTCATCTATGGCTACACCTTC
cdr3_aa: CASSPTGEPLIYGYTF

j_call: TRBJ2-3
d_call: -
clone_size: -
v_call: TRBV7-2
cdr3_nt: TGTGCCAGCAGCTTCCAGTCGGTCACGTATACGCAGTATTTT
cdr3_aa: CASSFQSVTYTQYF

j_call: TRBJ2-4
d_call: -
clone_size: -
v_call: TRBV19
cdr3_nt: TGTGCCAGTAGTAAGCCCCTAGTGGACATTCAGTACTTC
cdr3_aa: CASSKPLVDIQYF

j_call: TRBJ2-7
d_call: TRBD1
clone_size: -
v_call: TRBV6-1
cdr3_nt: TGTGCCAGCAGTGACGTGGGACAGGGTCTTTTCGACGAGCAGTACTTC
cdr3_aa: CASSDVGQGLFDEQYF

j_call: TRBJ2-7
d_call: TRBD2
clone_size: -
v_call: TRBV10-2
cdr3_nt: TGCGCCAGCAGCAAGATAGCGGGTAACTACGAGCAGTACTTC
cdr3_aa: CASSKIAGNYEQYF

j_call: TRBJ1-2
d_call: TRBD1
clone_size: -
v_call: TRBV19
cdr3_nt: TGTGCCAGTACAAACACCGGGACAGTCTATGGCTACACCTTC
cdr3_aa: CASTNTGTVYGYTF

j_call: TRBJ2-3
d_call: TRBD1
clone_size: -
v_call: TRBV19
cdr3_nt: TGTGCCAGTAGTTTCCCGGGGCAGGGGGCATCAGATACGCAGTATTTT
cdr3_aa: CASSFPGQGASDTQYF

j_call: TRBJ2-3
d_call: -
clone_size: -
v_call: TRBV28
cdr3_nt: TGTGCCAGCAGTTTTGGCGGGAGCACAGATACGCAGTATTTT
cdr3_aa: CASSFGGSTDTQYF

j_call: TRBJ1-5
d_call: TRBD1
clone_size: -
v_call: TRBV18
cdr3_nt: TGTGCCAGCTCACCACAGGGGGCAAATCAGCCCCAGCATTTT
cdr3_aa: CASSPQGANQPQHF

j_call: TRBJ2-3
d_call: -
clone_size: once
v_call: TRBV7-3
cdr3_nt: TGTGCCAGCAGCTCGACAGTTTCCACAGATACGCAGTATTTT
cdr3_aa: CASSSTVSTDTQYF

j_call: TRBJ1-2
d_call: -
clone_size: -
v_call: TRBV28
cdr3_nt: TGTGCCAGCAGAAAGGGAAATAACTATGGCTACACCTTC
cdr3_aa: CASRKGNNYGYTF

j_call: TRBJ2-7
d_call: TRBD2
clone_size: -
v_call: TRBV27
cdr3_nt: TGTGCCAGCACCGATACAGGACAAACGGGAGGGCCCACCTACGAGCAGTACTTC
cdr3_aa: CASTDTGQTGGPTYEQYF

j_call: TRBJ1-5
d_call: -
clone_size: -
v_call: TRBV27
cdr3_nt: TGTGCCAGCAGTTTCAAGGAGGGGTTCAATCAGCCCCAGCATTTT
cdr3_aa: CASSFKEGFNQPQHF

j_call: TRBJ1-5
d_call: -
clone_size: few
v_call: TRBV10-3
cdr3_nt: TGTGCCATCGCCGGGGCTGGGGGCAATCAGCCCCAGCATTTT
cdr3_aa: CAIAGAGGNQPQHF

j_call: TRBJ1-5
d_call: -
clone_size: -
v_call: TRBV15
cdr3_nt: TGTGCCACCAGCAGAGATACCCACACACAACCAGATCAGCCCCAGCATTTT
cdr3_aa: CATSRDTHTQPDQPQHF

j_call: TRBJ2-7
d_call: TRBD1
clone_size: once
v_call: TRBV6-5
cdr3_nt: TGTGCCAGCAGAAGGGGACAGGCTGCCTACGAGCAGTACTTC
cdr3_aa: CASRRGQAAYEQYF

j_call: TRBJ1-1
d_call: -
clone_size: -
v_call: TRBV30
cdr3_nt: TGTGCCTGGAGCACAGGGAATGGGCCTGAAGCTTTCTTT
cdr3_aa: CAWSTGNGPEAFF

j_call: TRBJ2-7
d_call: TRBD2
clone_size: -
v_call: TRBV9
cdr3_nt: TGTGCCAGCAGCTTAGGGACTAGCGGAACCTACGAGCAGTACTTC
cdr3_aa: CASSLGTSGTYEQYF

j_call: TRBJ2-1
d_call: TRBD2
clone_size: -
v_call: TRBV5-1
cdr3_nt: TGCGCCAGCAGCTTGGGGGGACTAGCGGGAAAGTTCTTC
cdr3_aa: CASSLGGLAGKFF

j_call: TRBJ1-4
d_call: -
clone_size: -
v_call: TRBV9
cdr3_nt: TGTGCCAGCAGCGTAGCGGGGGCAACTAATGAAAAACTGTTTTTT
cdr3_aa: CASSVAGATNEKLFF